Following are 3 T cell receptor beta chains from one sample sequenced in a study of T-cell reconstitution after alpha-beta-depleted transplantation in children. Researchers prepared the TCRbeta library using unique molecular identifiers, the study reports. MiXCR, applied by TCRdb to the PCR reads, yields one record per CDR3 protein. The sample records some 450,000 distinct CDR3 sequences, roughly two fifths being singletons. The sample was PBMCs, taken before TCRalphabeta/CD19-depleted stem cell transplant. The origin of the receptors is a girl aged 2-9 years with aplastic anemia, due to receive a stem cell transplant.

About this clonotype itself: Relative to the germline gene, one junction end is altered; a read error may explain this. The chain links TRBV20-1 to TRBJ1-5; 7 nucleotides match TRBD1. CDR1 and CDR2 (germline): DFQATT, SNEGSKA (reference sequence). The CDR3 loop spans 16 amino acids. The CDR3 here is CCARASTGNSNQPKHF. Here the CDR3 DNA reads TGCTGTGCTAGGGCCTCGACAGGGAATAGCAATCAGCCCAAGCATTTT.

As to this clonotype: One junction end does not reproduce the germline sequence, and a read error may be involved. The CDR3 protein is CASSLLASGSSYNEQIF. CDR3 nucleotide sequence: TGTGCCAGCAGTTTATTGGCCAGCGGTAGCTCCTACAATGAGCAGATCTTC. The V and J genes are TRBV27 and TRBJ2-1; tentative D call: TRBD2 (5 bases). This CDR3 has 17 amino acids. Germline CDR1 is MNHEY and CDR2 is SMNVEV (reference sequence).

V is TRBV29-1 and J is TRBJ2-7, with 9 bases that match TRBD1. Germline V gene data show CDR1 as SQVTM and CDR2 as ANQGSEA. This CDR3 spans 14 amino acids. Germline trimming cut 0 bases from V and 8 bases from J; bases unmatched to any gene: 8. CDR3: CSVEEEGQGVKQYF. CDR3 coding DNA: TGCAGCGTTGAAGAGGAGGGACAGGGCGTGAAGCAGTACTTC.